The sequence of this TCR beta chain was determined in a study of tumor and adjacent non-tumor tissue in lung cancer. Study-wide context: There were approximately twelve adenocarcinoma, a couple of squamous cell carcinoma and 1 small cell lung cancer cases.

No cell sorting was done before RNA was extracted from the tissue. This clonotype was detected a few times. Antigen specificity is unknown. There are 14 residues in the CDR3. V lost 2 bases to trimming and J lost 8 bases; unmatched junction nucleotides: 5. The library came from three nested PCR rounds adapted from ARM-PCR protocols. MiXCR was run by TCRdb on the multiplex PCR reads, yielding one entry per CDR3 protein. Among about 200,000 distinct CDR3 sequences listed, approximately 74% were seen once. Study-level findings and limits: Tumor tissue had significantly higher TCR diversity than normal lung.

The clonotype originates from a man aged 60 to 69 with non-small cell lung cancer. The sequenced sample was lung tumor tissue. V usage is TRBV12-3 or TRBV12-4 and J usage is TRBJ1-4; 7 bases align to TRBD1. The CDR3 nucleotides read TGTGCCAGCAGTTTATGGGAACAGGGGGAAAAACTGTTTTTT. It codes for CASSLWEQGEKLFF.